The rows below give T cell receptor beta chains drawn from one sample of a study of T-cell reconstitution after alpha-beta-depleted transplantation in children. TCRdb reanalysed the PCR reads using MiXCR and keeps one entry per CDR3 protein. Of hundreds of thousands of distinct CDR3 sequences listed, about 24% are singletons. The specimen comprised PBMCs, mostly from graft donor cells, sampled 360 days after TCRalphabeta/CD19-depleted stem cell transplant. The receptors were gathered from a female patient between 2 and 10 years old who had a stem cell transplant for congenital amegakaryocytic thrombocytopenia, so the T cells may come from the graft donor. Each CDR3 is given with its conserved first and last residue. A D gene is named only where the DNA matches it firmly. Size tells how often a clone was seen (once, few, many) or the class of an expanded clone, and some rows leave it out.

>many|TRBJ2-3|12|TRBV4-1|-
CASSQLADTQYF
TGCGCCAGCAGCCAACTAGCGGATACGCAGTATTTT
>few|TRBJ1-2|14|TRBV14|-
CASSHSTGNYGYTF
TGTGCCAGCAGCCATTCAACAGGGAACTATGGCTACACCTTC
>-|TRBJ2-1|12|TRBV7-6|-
CASSFPIGEQFF
TGTGCCAGCAGTTTCCCAATTGGCGAGCAGTTCTTC
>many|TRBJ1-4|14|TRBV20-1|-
CSASGGPTNEKLFF
TGCAGTGCCTCGGGGGGACCGACTAATGAAAAACTGTTTTTT
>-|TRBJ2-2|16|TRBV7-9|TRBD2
CASSPRLAGGAGELFF
TGTGCCAGCAGCCCCCGACTAGCGGGAGGGGCCGGGGAGCTGTTTTTT
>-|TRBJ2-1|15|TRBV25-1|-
CASSESDRPDNEQFF
TGTGCCAGCAGTGAAAGCGATAGGCCAGACAATGAGCAGTTCTTC
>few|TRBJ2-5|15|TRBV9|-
CASSVGATVQETQYF
TGTGCCAGCAGCGTAGGCGCCACAGTTCAGGAGACCCAGTACTTC
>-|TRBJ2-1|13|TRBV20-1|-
CSAREDLYNEQFF
TGCAGTGCTAGAGAGGACTTATACAATGAGCAGTTCTTC
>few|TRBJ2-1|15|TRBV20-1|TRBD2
CSASQSGLARNEQFF
TGCAGTGCTAGTCAGTCGGGACTAGCCCGAAATGAGCAGTTCTTC
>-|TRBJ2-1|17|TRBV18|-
CASSPRGTGTIVYEQFF
TGTGCCAGCTCACCACGGGGAACAGGGACTATTGTCTATGAGCAGTTCTTC
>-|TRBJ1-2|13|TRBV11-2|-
CASSLDLDYGYTF
TGTGCCAGCAGCTTAGATCTCGACTATGGCTACACCTTC
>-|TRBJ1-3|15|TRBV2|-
CASSSGTNAGNTIYF
TGTGCCAGCAGTTCCGGGACAAACGCTGGAAACACCATATATTTT
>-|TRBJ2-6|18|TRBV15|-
CATSRGLPGARGANVLTF
TGTGCCACCAGCAGAGGCCTACCGGGGGCGCGAGGGGCCAACGTCCTGACTTTC
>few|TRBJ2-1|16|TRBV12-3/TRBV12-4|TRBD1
CASSLVGTGVTNEQFF
TGTGCCAGCAGTTTAGTGGGGACAGGGGTGACGAATGAGCAGTTCTTC
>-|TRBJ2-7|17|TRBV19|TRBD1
CASSVTYETGLNYEQYF
TGTGCCAGTAGTGTAACCTACGAGACAGGGCTGAACTACGAGCAGTACTTC
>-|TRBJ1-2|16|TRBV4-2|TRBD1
CASSPRTGRVNYGYTF
TGTGCCAGCAGCCCCCGGACAGGGAGAGTAAACTATGGCTACACCTTC
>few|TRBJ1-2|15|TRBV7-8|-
CASSRRRGVGYGYTF
TGTGCCAGCAGCCGGCGTAGGGGAGTAGGCTATGGCTACACCTTC
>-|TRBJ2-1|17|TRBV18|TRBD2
CASSHARTGLAYNEQFF
TGTGCCAGCTCACACGCAAGAACGGGACTAGCGTACAATGAGCAGTTCTTC
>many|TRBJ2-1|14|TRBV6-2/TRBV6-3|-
CASSTLSSYNEQFF
TGTGCCAGCAGCACCCTTAGCTCCTACAATGAGCAGTTCTTC
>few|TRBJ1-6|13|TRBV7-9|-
CASSGSLNSPLHF
TGTGCCAGCAGCGGCAGTCTTAATTCACCCCTCCACTTT
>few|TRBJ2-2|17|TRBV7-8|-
CASSLSPGGPIAGELFF
TGTGCCAGCAGCTTAAGCCCTGGGGGGCCAATTGCCGGGGAGCTGTTTTTT
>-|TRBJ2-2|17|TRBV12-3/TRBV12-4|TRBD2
CASSTTAAGGNTGELFF
TGTGCCAGCAGCACCACGGCAGCGGGGGGGAACACCGGGGAGCTGTTTTTT
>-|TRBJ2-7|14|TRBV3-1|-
CASSQRHGTYEQYF
TGTGCCAGCAGCCAAAGACATGGAACCTACGAGCAGTACTTC
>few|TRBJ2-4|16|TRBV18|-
CASSPLAPVAKNIQYF
TGTGCCAGCTCACCACTAGCGCCAGTAGCCAAAAACATTCAGTACTTC
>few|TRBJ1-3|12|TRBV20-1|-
CSAGQRGNTIYF
TGCAGTGCTGGTCAGCGAGGAAACACCATATATTTT
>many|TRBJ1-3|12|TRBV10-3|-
CASETATNTIYF
TGTGCCAGCGAGACAGCCACAAACACCATATATTTT
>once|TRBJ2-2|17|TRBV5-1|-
CASSLESWLGNTGELFF
TGCGCCAGCAGCTTGGAGTCTTGGCTAGGGAACACCGGGGAGCTGTTTTTT
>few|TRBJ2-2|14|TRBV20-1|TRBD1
CSARRQGNTGELFF
TGCAGTGCTAGAAGACAGGGGAACACCGGGGAGCTGTTTTTT
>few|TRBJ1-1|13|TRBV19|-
CASSIGGGTEAFF
TGTGCCAGTAGTATTGGGGGGGGCACTGAAGCTTTCTTT
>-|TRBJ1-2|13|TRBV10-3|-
CAISEGQNYGYTF
TGTGCCATCAGTGAGGGTCAGAACTATGGCTACACCTTC
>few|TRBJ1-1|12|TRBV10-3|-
CAIGLVNTEAFF
TGTGCCATCGGCCTGGTGAACACTGAAGCTTTCTTT
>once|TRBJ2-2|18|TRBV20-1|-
CSARAPPFSGTNTGELFF
TGCAGTGCTAGAGCTCCCCCGTTTAGCGGAACGAACACCGGGGAGCTGTTTTTT
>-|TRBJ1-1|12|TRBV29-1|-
CSVDTQNTEAFF
TGCAGCGTTGACACCCAGAACACTGAAGCTTTCTTT
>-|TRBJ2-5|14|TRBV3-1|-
CASSVRGLQETQYF
TGTGCCAGCAGTGTCCGGGGTTTACAAGAGACCCAGTACTTC
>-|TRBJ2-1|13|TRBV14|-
CASGTYSYNEQFF
TGTGCCAGCGGGACATACTCCTACAATGAGCAGTTCTTC
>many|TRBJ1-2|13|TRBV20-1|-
CSARTQGYYGYTF
TGCAGTGCTAGAACCCAGGGATATTATGGCTACACCTTC
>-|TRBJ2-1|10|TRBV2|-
CASSRAEQFF
TGTGCCAGCAGCCGGGCAGAGCAGTTCTTC
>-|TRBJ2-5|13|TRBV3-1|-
CASPQGGLETQYF
TGTGCCAGCCCCCAAGGGGGGCTCGAGACCCAGTACTTC
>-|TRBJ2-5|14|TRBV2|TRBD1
CASARQGRRETQYF
TGTGCCAGCGCCCGACAGGGGAGGAGAGAGACCCAGTACTTC
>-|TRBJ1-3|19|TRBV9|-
CARRERGQPCFSSGNTIYF
TGTGCCAGGAGGGAGCGGGGCCAGCCTTGCTTCAGCTCTGGAAACACCATATATTTT
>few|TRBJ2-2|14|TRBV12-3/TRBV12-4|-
CASTPVGYTGELFF
TGTGCCAGCACCCCAGTGGGCTACACCGGGGAGCTGTTTTTT
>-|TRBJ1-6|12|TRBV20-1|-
CSANSLLSPLHF
TGCAGTGCTAACTCGCTCCTTTCACCCCTCCACTTT
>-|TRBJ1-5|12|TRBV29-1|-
CSVRGANQPQHF
TGCAGCGTGAGGGGGGCCAATCAGCCCCAGCATTTT
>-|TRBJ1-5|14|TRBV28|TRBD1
CASSLPGGEATQHF
TGTGCCAGCAGTTTGCCAGGGGGCGAAGCGACCCAGCATTTT
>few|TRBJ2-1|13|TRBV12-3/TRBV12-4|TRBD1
CASSPRQGNEQFF
TGTGCCAGCAGTCCGAGACAGGGCAATGAGCAGTTCTTC
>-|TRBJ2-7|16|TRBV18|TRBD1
CASSPRPGQGVYEQYF
TGTGCCAGCTCACCTCGACCGGGACAGGGAGTTTACGAGCAGTACTTC
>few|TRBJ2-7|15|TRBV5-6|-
CASSPQGGSSYEQYF
TGTGCCAGCAGCCCGCAGGGGGGCAGTTCCTACGAGCAGTACTTC
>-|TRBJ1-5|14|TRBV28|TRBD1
CASRLGQGAQPQHF
TGTGCCAGCAGGCTAGGGCAGGGGGCTCAGCCCCAGCATTTT
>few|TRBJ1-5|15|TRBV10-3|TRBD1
CAISEGQGSNQPQHF
TGTGCCATCAGTGAGGGACAGGGTAGCAATCAGCCCCAGCATTTT
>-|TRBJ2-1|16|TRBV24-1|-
CATSDSGGLLEDEQFF
TGTGCCACCAGTGATTCGGGGGGCCTCCTCGAAGATGAGCAGTTCTTC
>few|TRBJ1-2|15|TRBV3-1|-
CASSPTFRPNYGYTF
TGTGCCAGCAGCCCAACGTTCAGGCCGAACTATGGCTACACCTTC
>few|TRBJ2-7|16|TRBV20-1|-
CSLKGNQGDYSYEQYF
TGCAGCCTAAAAGGGAACCAGGGCGATTACTCCTACGAGCAGTACTTC
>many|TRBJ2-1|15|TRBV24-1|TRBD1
CATSAGQGYYNEQFF
TGTGCCACCAGTGCCGGACAGGGGTACTACAATGAGCAGTTCTTC
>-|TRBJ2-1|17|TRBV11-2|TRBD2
CASSLELLAGAGNEQFF
TGTGCCAGCAGCTTAGAATTGCTAGCGGGAGCAGGGAATGAGCAGTTCTTC
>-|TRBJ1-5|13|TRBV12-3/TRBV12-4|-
CASSREINQPQHF
TGTGCCAGCAGCCGGGAAATTAATCAGCCCCAGCATTTT
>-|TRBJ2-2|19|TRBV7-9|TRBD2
CASSAKKKLAGAGGGELFF
TGTGCCAGCAGCGCCAAAAAAAAACTAGCGGGAGCCGGAGGCGGGGAGCTGTTTTTT
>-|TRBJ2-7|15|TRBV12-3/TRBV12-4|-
CASSPHPSIRGEQYF
TGTGCCAGCAGCCCACATCCCTCCATCAGGGGCGAGCAGTACTTC
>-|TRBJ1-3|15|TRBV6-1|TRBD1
CASSSGTGSGNTIYF
TGTGCCAGCAGTAGCGGGACAGGCTCTGGAAACACCATATATTTT
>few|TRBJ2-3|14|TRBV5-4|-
CASSPQGGQDTQYF
TGTGCCAGCAGCCCACAGGGGGGGCAAGATACGCAGTATTTT